This entry concerns a single TCR beta chain. Its specific antigen is unknown. It has no much larger one-base neighbor in the sample; base qualities were not kept. The cohort comprised fewer than 700 healthy bone marrow donors. At the time of sampling, all cohort members were nominally healthy, though unrecorded immune exposures were likely present. The donor tested CMV seropositive and was one of the 289 seropositive cohort members. A peripheral blood sample was provided by each donor, and peripheral blood mononuclear cells were used for TCR beta sequencing. Genomic DNA extraction from the blood cell samples was performed with the Qiagen DNeasy Blood Extraction Kit. V is pared back by 6 bases and J by 10 bases, with 19 bases lying between the germline termini. CDR1 and CDR2, looked up from the germline V gene, are SQVTM and ANQGSEA. The CDR3 spans 13 residues, from the cysteine through the phenylalanine. Only the CDR3 region is kept as DNA, spanning 39 bases read in frame from base 1.

Library method: the immunoSEQ multiplex PCR assay. The multiplex PCR relied on a mix of 60 forward primers for TCR Vbeta segments and 13 reverse primers for TCR Jbeta segments. The CDR3 region of rearranged TCR beta genes was amplified from genomic DNA with a multiplex PCR assay. On the Illumina HiSeq System, the amplified TCR beta libraries were sequenced as 87-base-pair reads. Per the original workflow: Across the 666 repertoires, a later analysis counted 80 million or so unique TCR beta chains, some 11 million of which were shared by at least two donors. To remove PCR and sequencing errors, raw reads were error-corrected and collapsed into unique sequences using a nearest-neighbor algorithm that merged closely related sequences. V, D and J gene segments were assigned by aligning CDR3 sequences to IMGT reference sequences. For a sequence to be retained, a match of at least six nucleotides to both a V gene segment and a J gene segment was required. Rearrangements were called productive when the CDR3 lacked stop codons and stayed in frame with V and J; all others were non-productive. CDR3 was defined according to IMGT convention as the region running from the second conserved V-encoded cysteine to the conserved J-encoded phenylalanine. The earlier analysis of 587 of the donors excluded sequences that lacked an unambiguous match to a single V gene segment. An earlier analysis of over 450 of the donors classified V segments as functional when productive rearrangements were above 56.7% and as segregating when the standard deviation between donors was above 5%. A statistical classification framework was built to diagnose cytomegalovirus status from the catalog of TCR beta chain sequences. V and J gene assignment, in a later analysis, came from comparing TCR nucleotide sequences with IMGT/GENE-DB human TR gene sequences. A later analysis assigned CDR3 sequences and most-parsimonious VDJ recombination scenarios with the TCRdist pipeline. In a later analysis, each TCR beta chain was defined by its CDR3 amino acid sequence together with its V-gene family, and reads lacking a unique V-gene family were excluded. To address suspected cross-contamination and a sequencing artifact, a later analysis removed over 500 highly shared, low-generation-probability nucleotide sequences. In a later analysis, a clonal expansion index for each public chain was calculated from normalized within-repertoire ranks of inferred template counts. In a later analysis, generation probabilities were computed with a VDJ recombination model fitted to out-of-frame rearrangements, and the resulting probabilities were checked against IGoR. In a later analysis, TCR-TCR, TCR-HLA and TCR-CMV co-occurrence was scored with hypergeometric tests, and a repertoire-size bias correction was applied to TCR pairs. A later analysis estimated false discovery rates by permuting HLA or CMV assignments 20 times. In a later analysis, co-occurring TCRs were grouped using DBSCAN, and TCRdist sequence similarity was added for clustering within HLA-allele-positive subsets. For co-occurrence clustering, repertoires with fewer than 30,000 or more than 120,000 public chains were excluded, along with a handful of repertoires with anomalous nucleotide sharing. TCRdb limited this immuneACCESS table to in-frame rearrangements with V and J called. A share of clones is missing; checked studies link under half to unresolved V genes, and the rest is unexplained. V and J calls and clone size are those listed in that table; D and trimming were worked out from the DNA. The sample table shows under 150,000 clones, and approximately 85% are seen once. The ten largest clones add up to around 11% of the sample.

These data come from a study of cytomegalovirus exposure and HLA in healthy donors (TCRdb year 2017). Looking at the study overall: An earlier analysis of several hundred of the donors reported 250 to 300 Gb of sequence data and 117 million unique TCR beta sequences from 150 million to 200 million T cells. A later analysis re-examined previously published TCR beta repertoires from just over 650 donors and added high-resolution HLA genotyping to investigate patterns of TCR occurrence. In addition to the first cohort of approximately 650 subjects, a separate validation cohort of 130 or so different subjects was used. The study combined high-throughput TCR immunosequencing, statistical association of individual TCRs with disease status, and machine learning to predict cytomegalovirus infection status. Typing coverage varied by locus: about 620-630 donors for A, B, C, DRB1 and DQB1; under 550 for DQA1; over 600 for DPA1; approximately 470 for DPB1. Rather than drawing on any new phenotypic data, the later analysis identified candidate immune exposures from TCR beta sequences and the way those sequences occurred across donors. Among about 410 genotyped donors of the cohort, an average of around 220,000 unique TCR beta nucleotide sequences was sequenced per donor, of which about 18% were non-productive. The genetic ancestry cluster associated with self-reported Caucasian donors included 70% to 85% of the roughly 400 genotyped donors. Class I and class II HLA loci were covered by the typing at four-digit resolution. Donor age, sex, ethnicity and CMV serostatus were compiled together with the repertoire data. Every repertoire in the discovery cohort had been generated on one and the same sequencing platform. Because of strong linkage in the cohort, a handful of DR-DQ haplotypes were treated as single units for association and clustering. The aim of the study was to test whether cataloging public T cell receptors could identify signatures of past pathogen exposure. A later genetic analysis used genome-wide SNP genotypes for about 60% of the roughly 700 donors, treating that subset as a discovery cohort. An early release that covered around 590 HLA-typed donors contained around 330 gigabases of sequencing data and tens of millions of unique TCR sequences. To decide whether each TCR beta V gene segment behaved as functional or pseudogenic, an earlier analysis of some 600 of the donors relied on high-throughput TCR beta sequencing. The T cell repertoires of under 750 subjects were profiled by immunosequencing and related to cytomegalovirus serostatus. General study outcomes and caveats: According to a later genetic analysis, donors in an Asian-associated ancestry cluster had fewer N-insertions in productive TCRs than the roughly 660-donor mean. Because HLA typing was missing for some donors at each locus, association tests included only the typed subset. A further reported finding was that TCR beta sequences accurately predicted the HLA-A and HLA-B alleles for most subjects in the first cohort. Because counts were too low, fewer than 20 rarely observed V segments, including chromosome 9 orphons, were excluded from the earlier analysis of 587 of the donors. V-gene and J-gene trimming of TCR beta chains was associated with a missense DCLRE1C variant in a later genetic analysis, and the association was replicated in an independent cohort. In both the original and validation cohorts, the classifier was reported to diagnose cytomegalovirus status with high specificity and sensitivity. In a later analysis, HLA-associated TCR beta chains were found to be more clonally expanded and to have lower generation probabilities than equally common non-associated chains. The authors suggested that the approach could potentially be extended to other disease states and immunological phenotypes. In a later analysis, most CMV-associated TCR beta chains were found to appear HLA-restricted, with HLA associations seemingly driven largely by CMV exposure. Linkage disequilibrium might explain the correlated functional status among segregating V segments, but an unknown experimental factor could not be ruled out. Some IMGT-functional V segments, including TRBV6-2 and TRBV6-3, could not be distinguished by the 87-base-pair reads and were therefore excluded. A later analysis found that TCR association rates varied across HLA loci, with DRB1 alleles showing the most associated TCRs and HLA-C alleles the fewest. In vitro tests confirmed that a few of the cytomegalovirus-associated TCR beta chains recognize cytomegalovirus antigens. Across donors, most TCR sequences were observed very rarely, whereas some public TCRs were present in many individuals. A later analysis associated 16,951 TCR beta sequences with specific HLA alleles at a false discovery rate of 0.05. The study listed around 160 TCR beta chains as associated with cytomegalovirus. The cohort was sequenced for TCR beta chains only, and without alpha or paired-chain data the features that could be detected were limited. The sequencing pipeline was judged likely to have produced a cluster of highly shared sequence variants as a technical artifact. In an earlier analysis of fewer than 700 of the donors, most TCR beta V segments appeared in productive rearrangements about 90% or about 30% of the time, broadly matching IMGT annotations. When HLA alleles, especially DR and DQ, strongly co-occurred, attributing TCR associations to individual alleles was difficult. The presence/absence analyses assumed that sequencing depth was roughly uniform across donors, and that assumption may not be true. A later analysis reported that several top co-occurrence clusters appeared linked to parvovirus B19, influenza, CMV and Epstein-Barr virus. The only immune exposure information available for the cohort was CMV serostatus.

The sample was PBMCs. This chain is built from TRBV29-1 and TRBJ2-1; the D gene is perhaps TRBD2, from 6 matching bases. This clonotype originated in a male donor in good health and CMV-seropositive. CDR3 region: CSVRPLGGREQFF. Read as DNA, the sequence is TGCAGCGTCCGGCCCCTGGGAGGTCGGGAGCAGTTCTTC.